Below, 29 T cell receptor beta chains from the same sample are listed, as sequenced in a study of T cell changes during pregnancy in multiple sclerosis. Produced via immunoSEQ multiplex PCR; TCRdb's table is partial and in-frame only. Among under 120,000 clones listed, 80% to 95% were seen once. This specimen was peripheral blood, taken after pregnancy. The receptor source for this set is a female donor with multiple sclerosis, enrolled in a pregnancy study.

This sequence joins TRBV18 and TRBJ1-3; D is perhaps TRBD1 (5 bases). V was trimmed by 6 bases and J by 2 bases, leaving 14 bases between them. The CDR3 length is 15 residues. Germline lookup yields CDR1 KGHSH and CDR2 LQKENI. The CDR3 region has the DNA TGTGCCAGCTCCTTAGGACAATCGCCTGGAAACACCATATATTTT. Its protein is CASSLGQSPGNTIYF.

The chain is built from TRBV6-1 and TRBJ1-2, with D unclear. This CDR3 spans 14 amino acids. The V and J ends lost 6 bases and 3 bases respectively, with 14 bases between them. Germline CDR1 MNHNS, CDR2 SASEGT. The chain's CDR3 is CASSLSQAYYGYTF. In nucleotides, the CDR3 is TGTGCCAGCAGCCTAAGTCAAGCTTACTATGGCTACACCTTC.

CDR3 nucleotide sequence: TGTGCCAGCAGCTTGGCGAGCGGGAGGGAGACCCAGTACTTC. It is translated as CASSLASGRETQYF. V gene TRBV5-4 combines with J gene TRBJ2-5; 9 bases map to TRBD2. The CDR3 spans 14 residues. After removal of 0 bases from V and 5 bases from J, the junction contained 2 bases not matched to a gene. CDR1 is SGHNT and CDR2 is YYREEE in the germline V gene (reference sequence).

The V and J genes are TRBV19 and TRBJ2-1; TRBD2 matches 12 bases. The CDR3 runs 15 residues. CDR1 and CDR2 from the germline V gene are LNHDA and SQIVND (reference sequence). The ends lost 4 bases at V and 4 bases at J; junction bases unmatched: 2. The CDR3 DNA follows: TGTGCCAGTAGTAGACTAGCGGGGGATTACAATGAGCAGTTCTTC. Translating gives CASSRLAGDYNEQFF.

This rearrangement joins TRBV4-2 to TRBJ2-2; D might be TRBD1 (5 bases). Germline-derived CDR1 and CDR2 are LGHNA and YNFKEQ. Between the trimmed V and J ends, which lost 1 base and 2 bases, there was a span of 14 bases. The CDR3 is made up of 17 amino acids. The CDR3 DNA sequence: TGTGCCAGCAGCCAAGTTACAGGCTTCGGTAACACCGGGGAGCTGTTTTTT. Translation: CASSQVTGFGNTGELFF.

CDR3 region: CASSEDPAGSYEQYF. CDR3 nucleotide sequence: TGTGCCAGTAGTGAAGACCCCGCGGGCTCCTACGAGCAGTACTTC. The chain couples TRBV19 to TRBJ2-7, with a tentative D call TRBD2 (5 bases). Per the germline V gene, CDR1 is LNHDA and CDR2 is SQIVND (reference sequence). V shed 5 bases and J shed 0 bases, with 14 bases lying between them. The CDR3 consists of 15 residues.

This chain links TRBV9 with TRBJ1-2; 8 positions agree with TRBD1. This CDR3 spans 15 amino acids. The trim removed 0 bases at V and 5 bases at J, leaving 6 bases unmatched. From germline, CDR1 is SGDLS and CDR2 YYNGEE. CDR3 sequence (DNA): TGTGCCAGCAGCGTAGACAACAGGGGGACGTATGGCTACACCTTC. Encoded protein: CASSVDNRGTYGYTF. The whole variable domain, remainder taken from reference TRBV9 and TRBJ1-2, is DSGVTQTPKHLITATGQRVTLRCSPRSGDLSVYWYQQSLDQGLQFLIQYYNGEERAKGNILERFSAQQFPDLHSELNLSSLELGDSALYFCASSVDNRGTYGYTFGSGTRLTVV.

This chain links TRBV27 with TRBJ1-6, with a tentative D call TRBD1 (5 bases). The V gene lost 6 bases and the J gene lost 9 bases, with 18 bases spanning the gap. Germline CDR1 MNHEY, CDR2 SMNVEV (reference sequence). This CDR3 comprises 15 residues. The DNA for the CDR3 is TGTGCCAGCAGCCTCTCAAGGGGCTCAGCTTCACCCCTCCACTTT. Translation: CASSLSRGSASPLHF.

The chain employs TRBV6-1 and TRBJ1-4, with D possibly matching TRBD1 (5 bases). V was clipped by 6 bases and J by 4 bases, with 9 bases between them. This CDR3 has 13 residues. CDR1 and CDR2 (germline): MNHNS, SASEGT. The CDR3 protein is CASRTAFNEKLFF. The CDR3, as DNA: TGTGCCAGCAGGACAGCCTTTAATGAAAAACTGTTTTTT.

V gene TRBV6-4 combines with J gene TRBJ2-2; D possibly corresponds to TRBD1 (5 bases). The CDR3 has 13 amino acids. V lost 5 bases to trimming and J lost 6 bases, with 10 bases between them. CDR1 and CDR2 (germline): MRHNA, SNTAGT. The CDR3 DNA is TGTGCCAGCAGTTCGGACATCGCCGGGGAGCTGTTTTTT. Translated: CASSSDIAGELFF.

This clone was recorded once. The chain is built from TRBV5-1 and TRBJ1-2; 8 nucleotides agree with TRBD1. CDR1 and CDR2 (germline): SGHRS, YFSETQ. This CDR3 has 15 amino acids. The J segment lost 7 bases and the V segment lost 5 bases, leaving 13 bases of the junction unmatched. CDR3 in amino acids: CASRISRTGSVGYTF. The CDR3 nucleotides read TGCGCCAGCAGGATAAGTCGGACAGGGAGTGTTGGCTACACCTTC.

For this clone: One end of the junction does not line up with germline, which may come from a read error. The chain joins TRBV7-7 to TRBJ1-1; D is unclear. The length of the CDR3 is 13 residues. From germline, CDR1 is SSHAT and CDR2 FNYEAQ (reference sequence). The CDR3 region has the DNA TGTGCTAGCAGCTTAACAGTGAACACTGAAGCTTTCTTT. Translation: CASSLTVNTEAFF.

The chain employs TRBV27 and TRBJ2-2, with 7 bases fitting TRBD1. The germline gives CDR1 MNHEY, CDR2 SMNVEV (reference sequence). The ends lost 4 bases at V and 1 base at J; junction bases unmatched: 12. CDR3 length: 18 amino acids. CDR3 region: CASSYFPNRGQNTGELFF. CDR3 nucleotide sequence: TGTGCCAGCAGTTATTTCCCCAACAGGGGTCAGAACACCGGGGAGCTGTTTTTT.

The chain couples TRBV19 to TRBJ1-5; D ambiguous. CDR1 and CDR2 (germline): LNHDA, SQIVND (reference sequence). Trimming removed 3 bases at V and 1 base at J, with 16 bases between. The CDR3 is 17 amino acids. This chain's CDR3 is CASSIPIGRASNQPQHF. In DNA form, the CDR3 reads TGTGCCAGTAGTATCCCCATCGGGAGGGCAAGCAATCAGCCCCAGCATTTT.

The chain recombines TRBV19 with TRBJ1-5; 9 bases match TRBD1. The V segment lost 0 bases and the J segment 6 bases; nucleotides outside the gene matches: 9. Germline CDR1 LNHDA, CDR2 SQIVND (reference sequence). CDR3 length: 17 residues. CDR3 sequence: CASSIDRGTGSGQPQHF. In nucleotides, the CDR3 is TGTGCCAGTAGTATAGATCGGGGGACAGGGTCAGGTCAGCCCCAGCATTTT. Full variable domain (rest looked up from reference TRBV19 and TRBJ1-5): DGGITQSPKYLFRKEGQNVTLSCEQNLNHDAMYWYRQDPGQGLRLIYYSQIVNDFQKGDIAEGYSVSREKKESFPLTVTSAQKNPTAFYLCASSIDRGTGSGQPQHFGDGTRLSIL.

V is TRBV7-9 and J is TRBJ1-6; 8 positions agree with TRBD1. CDR1 and CDR2 from the germline V gene are SEHNR and FQNEAQ (reference sequence). The junction had 7 bases not matched to a gene; V was cut back by 2 bases and J by 7 bases. The length of the CDR3 is 16 residues. The CDR3 region is CASSLPGTGGNSPLHF. The CDR3 DNA is TGTGCCAGCAGCTTACCGGGAACAGGGGGGAATTCACCCCTCCACTTT. Drawing the rest from reference TRBV7-9 and TRBJ1-6, the complete variable domain is DTGVSQNPRHKITKRGQNVTFRCDPISEHNRLYWYRQTLGQGPEFLTYFQNEAQLEKSRLLSDRFSAERPKGSFSTLEIQRTEQGDSAMYLCASSLPGTGGNSPLHFGNGTRLTVT.

The genes are TRBV5-6 and TRBJ2-1; tentative D call: TRBD1 (6 bases). V dropped 1 base and J dropped 2 bases, with 13 bases sitting between them. In germline, CDR1 is SGHDT, CDR2 YYEEEE. This CDR3 has 16 residues. In nucleotides, the CDR3 is TGTGCCAGCAGCTTGACCGGGACACTTGCCTACAATGAGCAGTTCTTC. Translated, it gives CASSLTGTLAYNEQFF.

The V and J genes are TRBV12-5 and TRBJ2-5, with D maybe TRBD2 (6 bases). Germline-derived CDR1 and CDR2 are LGHNT and FRNRAP. The CDR3 consists of 15 residues. The V end was cut by 1 base, the J end by 9 bases, with 18 bases between. CDR3 sequence reads: CASGLGSPGVGSQYF. DNA of the CDR3: TGTGCTAGTGGTTTGGGCTCCCCGGGAGTTGGGTCCCAGTACTTC.

The chain uses TRBV30 and TRBJ1-2; 10 bases are a match to TRBD1. The CDR3 totals 13 residues. V lost 3 bases and J lost 8; bases outside the gene matches: 6. Germline-derived CDR1 and CDR2 are GTSNPN and SVGIG (reference sequence). The CDR3 region has the DNA TGTGCCTGGAGGGGACAGGGGATTGGCGGCTACACCTTC. Translated: CAWRGQGIGGYTF.

The V call is TRBV19, the J call TRBJ1-2, with D possibly TRBD1 on 6 matching bases. This CDR3 has 14 amino acids. Germline V gene data show CDR1 as LNHDA and CDR2 as SQIVND (reference sequence). Deletions cut 7 bases from V and 5 bases from J, with 17 bases between. CDR3 in amino acids: CASTPTGSSYGYTF. The CDR3 DNA sequence: TGTGCCAGTACCCCCACAGGGAGCAGTTATGGCTACACCTTC.

This clone has only a few counts. This rearrangement joins TRBV6-5 to TRBJ1-2; TRBD1 agrees at 8 bases. Germline V gene data show CDR1 as MNHEY and CDR2 as SVGAGI. CDR3 length: 14 amino acids. Trimming took 6 bases from V and 0 from J; bases not matched to a gene: 3. The CDR3 nucleotides read TGTGCCAGCAGGGGGACAGGAGCTAACTATGGCTACACCTTC. This encodes CASRGTGANYGYTF.

The rearrangement uses TRBV29-1 and TRBJ2-1; D may be TRBD1 (6 bases). This CDR3 contains 16 residues. V lost 1 base and J lost 4, with 17 bases in between. Looked up from germline, CDR1 is SQVTM and CDR2 is ANQGSEA. CDR3 sequence: CSVEAKGTMYYNEQFF. CDR3 DNA: TGCAGCGTTGAAGCTAAGGGGACAATGTATTACAATGAGCAGTTCTTC.

The table lists this clone with a count of one. The rearrangement links TRBV10-3 to TRBJ1-1; no clear D gene. The V end lost 2 bases, the J end lost 6 bases, and 13 bases lay between the germline ends. CDR1 and CDR2 (germline): ENHRY, SYGVKD. The CDR3 is 14 amino acids. CDR3 nucleotides: TGTGCCATCAGTGAGATTCCAGGCAGATCTGAAGCTTTCTTT. The encoded protein is CAISEIPGRSEAFF.

The chain is built from TRBV19 and TRBJ2-1; possible D gene TRBD1, 5 bases. This CDR3 has 15 residues. The V and J ends lost 3 bases and 5 bases respectively, with 14 bases between them. The germline V gene has CDR1 LNHDA and CDR2 SQIVND (reference sequence). This CDR3 reads CASSMGQGSNNEQFF. Written as DNA, the CDR3 is TGTGCCAGTAGTATGGGTCAGGGATCAAACAATGAGCAGTTCTTC.

This chain connects TRBV18 to TRBJ2-5; D remains ambiguous. Germline CDR1 reads KGHSH; CDR2 reads LQKENI. Trimming took off 3 bases at V and 1 base at J, with 6 bases between the two ends. The CDR3 is 13 amino acids. CDR3 region: CASSPRAQETQYF. In DNA, the CDR3 is TGTGCCAGCTCACCGCGAGCCCAAGAGACCCAGTACTTC.

A word on this clone: A read error may account for a junction end that differs from germline. In DNA, the CDR3 is TGTGCCAGCAGCTCGGCTGGGACAGGGCACTTC. Protein: CASSSAGTGHF. The chain couples TRBV5-6 to TRBJ1-2; 9 bases match TRBD1. Germline values: CDR1 SGHDT, CDR2 YYEEEE. CDR3 size: 11 residues.

As DNA, the CDR3 is TGTGCCAGCAGCACCCGGGACAGCCTTTACTATGGCTACACCTTC. Translated: CASSTRDSLYYGYTF. The rearrangement uses TRBV11-2 and TRBJ1-2; 7 bases map to TRBD1. V lost 5 bases and J lost 3; bases outside the gene matches: 9. There are 15 residues in the CDR3. CDR1 is SGHAT, CDR2 FQNNGV, per germline.

The chain couples TRBV5-1 to TRBJ2-7; D unclear. The CDR3 contains 12 residues. V dropped 4 bases and J dropped 2 bases, with 7 bases sitting between them. CDR1 SGHRS and CDR2 YFSETQ come from the germline V gene. CDR3 nucleotides: TGCGCCAGCAGCCCGCGGACCTACGAGCAGTACTTC. Protein sequence: CASSPRTYEQYF.

V and J are TRBV5-1 and TRBJ1-4; 8 nucleotides agree with TRBD1. From germline, CDR1 is SGHRS and CDR2 YFSETQ. Unmatched junction bases numbered 10, after V lost 4 bases and J lost 8 bases. The CDR3 contains 15 residues. The CDR3, as DNA: TGCGCCAGCAGCAGCGGACAGGGCAAGGGCGAAAAACTGTTTTTT. Protein product: CASSSGQGKGEKLFF.